The 31 T cell receptor beta chains below all came from one sample that was sequenced in a study of blood T cell repertoires in COVID-19. Method: immunoSEQ multiplex PCR; TCRdb's copy keeps in-frame clones and lacks some. The table shows 45,000 to 60,000 clones, with roughly four fifths occurring only once. The source material was peripheral blood. The receptors were sampled from a woman aged 80 or over with acute or convalescent COVID-19.

The genes are TRBV24-1 and TRBJ2-2; 10 bases match TRBD1. Trimming at V came to 9 bases and at J to 6 bases, leaving 6 bases not matched to a gene. Germline lookup yields CDR1 KGHDR and CDR2 SFDVKD. The length of the CDR3 is 14 residues. The CDR3 reads CATGGQGFAGELFF. For the CDR3, the DNA is TGTGCCACCGGGGGACAGGGGTTTGCCGGGGAGCTGTTTTTT.

The table lists this clone with a few counts. J is TRBJ2-2 and V is TRBV7-3; 10 bases are a match to TRBD2. Germline lookup yields CDR1 SGHTA and CDR2 FQGTGA. The length of the CDR3 is 17 residues. V lost 2 bases and J lost 7; bases outside the gene matches: 10. The chain's CDR3 is CASSLDPLAGVNGELFF. In DNA, the CDR3 is TGTGCCAGCAGCTTAGATCCCCTAGCGGGAGTAAACGGGGAGCTGTTTTTT. Complete variable domain (other parts from reference TRBV7-3 and TRBJ2-2): GAGVSQTPSNKVTEKGKYVELRCDPISGHTALYWYRQSLGQGPEFLIYFQGTGAADDSGLPNDRFFAVRPEGSVSTLKIQRTERGDSAVYLCASSLDPLAGVNGELFFGEGSRLTVL.

The chain links TRBV29-1 to TRBJ2-1; possibly TRBD1 for D (6 bases). This CDR3 contains 14 residues. Trimming shortened V by 5 bases and J by 0 bases, and 11 bases separated the two germline ends. CDR1 SQVTM and CDR2 ANQGSEA come from the germline V gene. CDR3 sequence: CSVRQGPSYNEQFF. The DNA of the CDR3 is TGCAGCGTTCGTCAGGGGCCCTCCTACAATGAGCAGTTCTTC.

The chain couples TRBV5-1 to TRBJ2-3, with a possible D match to TRBD1 (5 bases). The CDR3 is made up of 15 amino acids. The germline V gene has CDR1 SGHRS and CDR2 YFSETQ. V shed 4 bases and J shed 1 base, with 13 bases lying between them. CDR3: CASSLGLGGTDTQYF. The CDR3, as DNA: TGCGCCAGCAGCCTGGGTCTAGGGGGCACAGATACGCAGTATTTT.

This chain connects TRBV2 to TRBJ2-5; no clear D gene. Per the germline V gene, CDR1 is SNHLY and CDR2 is FYNNEI. The CDR3 is 11 residues long. Trimming stripped 8 bases from V and 1 base from J, with 5 bases between. Written as DNA, the CDR3 is TGTGCCAGCTCGGTCCAAGAGACCCAGTACTTC. Translation: CASSVQETQYF.

The rearrangement links TRBV24-1 to TRBJ2-1, with TRBD2 matching over 8 bases. CDR3 size: 16 residues. The ends lost 1 base at V and 2 bases at J; junction bases unmatched: 3. From germline, CDR1 is KGHDR and CDR2 SFDVKD. In nucleotides, the CDR3 is TGTGCCACCAGTGATTTAGCGGGGGCGGCCTACAATGAGCAGTTCTTC. Protein: CATSDLAGAAYNEQFF.

V is TRBV28 and J is TRBJ1-2; 9 bases are shared with TRBD1. Trimming took 1 base from V and 5 from J; bases not matched to a gene: 5. The CDR3 covers 15 residues. The V gene's germline CDR1 is MDHEN and CDR2 SYDVKM. CDR3 nucleotides: TGTGCCAGCAGTTTATCGGGACAGGGAAGGTATGGCTACACCTTC. Translation: CASSLSGQGRYGYTF.

The chain has TRBV27 and TRBJ2-2, with D tentatively TRBD2 (6 bases). CDR3 length: 16 residues. Per the germline V gene, CDR1 is MNHEY and CDR2 is SMNVEV (reference sequence). V was clipped by 6 bases and J by 7 bases, with 21 bases between them. This chain's CDR3 is CASRAGSKGFHGELFF. Here the CDR3 DNA reads TGTGCCAGCAGGGCCGGGAGCAAGGGGTTTCACGGGGAGCTGTTTTTT.

The sample holds a few counts of this clone. The chain has TRBV5-1 and TRBJ2-1; a possible D gene is TRBD2 (5 bases). The CDR3 is 15 residues long. The germline gives CDR1 SGHRS, CDR2 YFSETQ. Trimming pared 4 bases from V and 8 bases from J, leaving 19 bases between. The CDR3 DNA reads TGCGCCAGCAGCCCAGGTTCAACGGGGTTAGATGAGCAGTTCTTC. This sequence encodes CASSPGSTGLDEQFF.

The J gene is TRBJ2-7, the V gene TRBV19; D might be TRBD1 (6 bases). Looked up from germline, CDR1 is LNHDA and CDR2 is SQIVND (reference sequence). This CDR3 spans 14 amino acids. V was clipped by 1 base and J by 0 bases, with 7 bases between them. The CDR3 DNA reads TGTGCCAGTAGTATAGGAGGGGGCTCCTACGAGCAGTACTTC. It encodes CASSIGGGSYEQYF.

V and J are TRBV28 and TRBJ1-5; 7 bases are a match to TRBD1. The CDR3 loop spans 17 amino acids. The germline gives CDR1 MDHEN, CDR2 SYDVKM. V gave up 1 base and J gave up 3 bases; unmatched junction bases: 9. Here the CDR3 DNA reads TGTGCCAGCAGTTTATTAGAGGGGGCCTCTCTCAATCAGCCCCAGCATTTT. Amino acid sequence: CASSLLEGASLNQPQHF.

This clone was found once. The chain joins TRBV4-1 to TRBJ1-1; 7 bases line up with TRBD1. Germline CDR1 MGHRA, CDR2 YSYEKL. The J segment lost 1 base and the V segment lost 4 bases, leaving 3 bases of the junction unmatched. The CDR3 is 14 residues long. The chain's CDR3 is CASSPRDRNTEAFF. Written as DNA, the CDR3 is TGCGCCAGCAGCCCCCGGGACAGGAACACTGAAGCTTTCTTT.

The sample holds a few counts of this clone. This chain uses TRBV5-4 with TRBJ2-1; a weak D match, TRBD2 (5 bases). This CDR3 comprises 13 residues. CDR1 and CDR2 (germline): SGHNT, YYREEE (reference sequence). V dropped 9 bases and J dropped 7 bases, with 17 bases sitting between them. Written as DNA, the CDR3 is TGTGCCACTATCTCGCGGGCTCAGAATGAGCAGTTCTTC. This translates into CATISRAQNEQFF. Full variable domain (outside the CDR3, taken from reference TRBV5-4 and TRBJ2-1): ETGVTQSPTHLIKTRGQQVTLRCSSQSGHNTVSWYQQALGQGPQFIFQYYREEENGRGNFPPRFSGLQFPNYSSELNVNALELDDSALYLCATISRAQNEQFFGPGTRLTVL.

This chain uses TRBV5-6 with TRBJ2-6, with D possibly being TRBD1 (6 bases). This CDR3 has 14 residues. From germline, CDR1 is SGHDT and CDR2 YYEEEE. The ends were cut back, 4 bases at V and 13 bases at J, with 18 bases in the middle. The CDR3, as DNA: TGTGCCAGCAGCGAAAACAGGGCCGGCGGAGTCCTGACTTTC. This gives the protein CASSENRAGGVLTF.

J is TRBJ2-2 and V is TRBV3-1 (or the pseudogene TRBV3-2); 10 bases are a match to TRBD1. V lost 6 bases and J lost 3; bases outside the gene matches: 1. Germline V gene lookup returns CDR1 LGHDT and CDR2 YNNKEL (reference sequence). The CDR3 spans 14 residues. The CDR3 region is CASRTGGYTGELFF. The DNA of the CDR3 is TGTGCCAGCAGGACAGGGGGCTACACCGGGGAGCTGTTTTTT.

The chain recombines TRBV30 with TRBJ1-1; 8 nucleotides agree with TRBD1. The CDR3 sequence is 16 residues long. Germline V gene data show CDR1 as GTSNPN and CDR2 as SVGIG (reference sequence). V shed 0 bases, J shed 0 bases, and the junction held 6 bases outside the gene matches. This CDR3 reads CAWSVLSGGVNTEAFF. The DNA of the CDR3 is TGTGCCTGGAGTGTACTGTCAGGGGGCGTGAACACTGAAGCTTTCTTT.

The chain joins TRBV20-1 to TRBJ1-2; 8 nucleotides line up with TRBD1. Germline lookup yields CDR1 DFQATT and CDR2 SNEGSKA (reference sequence). The CDR3 covers 11 residues. Here the CDR3 DNA reads TGCACCGCACAGGGGGAAGGTGGCTACACCTTC. Translated, it gives CTAQGEGGYTF.

In the case of this clone: An end of the junction differs from the germline gene, which may be a read error. The chain joins TRBV19 to TRBJ1-2; no firm D call. The CDR3 has 14 amino acids. From germline, CDR1 is LNHDA and CDR2 SQIVND (reference sequence). CDR3 region: CASSLENGLSGYTF. CDR3 bases: TGTGCCAGTAGTCTAGAGAACGGTCTGAGTGGCTACACCTTC. Filled out from reference TRBV19 and TRBJ1-2, the complete variable domain reads DGGITQSPKYLFRKEGQNVTLSCEQNLNHDAMYWYRQDPGQGLRLIYYSQIVNDFQKGDIAEGYSVSREKKESFPLTVTSAQKNPTAFYLCASSLENGLSGYTFGSGTRLTVV.

This clone was counted only a few times. The J gene is TRBJ1-6, the V gene TRBV5-1; D perhaps matches TRBD1 (5 bases). Deletions cut 0 bases from V and 5 bases from J, with 24 bases between. The length of the CDR3 is 20 residues. Per the germline V gene, CDR1 is SGHRS and CDR2 is YFSETQ. The CDR3 region is CASSLDRKTSLGSDNSPLHF. In DNA form, the CDR3 reads TGCGCCAGCAGCTTGGACAGGAAAACCTCCTTGGGTTCCGATAATTCACCCCTCCACTTT.

This clone was detected only a few times. The gene calls are TRBV3-1 (or the pseudogene TRBV3-2) and TRBJ1-1; D is perhaps TRBD1 (5 bases). Looked up from germline, CDR1 is LGHDT and CDR2 is YNNKEL (reference sequence). The CDR3 has 13 amino acids. Trimming left V 3 bases short and J 10 bases short, with 15 bases between. This CDR3 reads CASSQGGEAVAFF. CDR3 nucleotide sequence: TGTGCCAGCAGCCAGGGGGGGGAGGCGGTAGCTTTCTTT.

V usage is TRBV7-2 and J usage is TRBJ1-2; no firm D call. Between the trimmed V and J ends, which lost 1 base and 4 bases, there was a span of 10 bases. This CDR3 is 14 amino acids long. CDR1 SGHTA and CDR2 FQGNSA come from the germline V gene. The chain's CDR3 is CASSLDGASYGYTF. In DNA, the CDR3 is TGTGCCAGCAGCTTAGACGGAGCCTCCTATGGCTACACCTTC.

This chain connects TRBV12-5 to TRBJ1-5, with 9 bases matching TRBD1. V lost 0 bases and J lost 7; bases outside the gene matches: 7. CDR1 and CDR2 (germline): LGHNT, FRNRAP. The CDR3 spans 16 residues. The CDR3 reads CASGLVLGQGNQPQHF. The CDR3 nucleotides are TGTGCTAGTGGTTTGGTACTGGGACAGGGTAACCAGCCCCAGCATTTT. The whole variable domain, remainder taken from reference TRBV12-5 and TRBJ1-5, is DARVTQTPRHKVTEMGQEVTMRCQPILGHNTVFWYRQTMMQGLELLAYFRNRAPLDDSGMPKDRFSAEMPDATLATLKIQPSEPRDSAVYFCASGLVLGQGNQPQHFGDGTRLSIL.

The chain joins TRBV18 to TRBJ2-7; 12 bases fit TRBD2. Germline V lookup: CDR1 KGHSH, CDR2 LQKENI. The CDR3 covers 20 residues. The V gene end was trimmed by 2 bases and the J gene end by 0 bases; junction bases not matched to a gene: 14. CDR3 loop: CASSPWGPGLAGISSYEQYF. The CDR3 nucleotides are TGTGCCAGCTCACCATGGGGCCCGGGACTAGCGGGCATAAGCTCCTACGAGCAGTACTTC.

V usage is TRBV19 and J usage is TRBJ1-5, with 11 bases fitting TRBD1. CDR3 length equals 17 residues. V shed 3 bases and J 6 bases; nucleotides not matched to a gene: 10. CDR1 and CDR2 (germline): LNHDA, SQIVND (reference sequence). The CDR3: CASSILVGGTGGQPQHF. The CDR3 DNA reads TGTGCCAGTAGTATTCTTGTGGGTGGGACAGGGGGTCAGCCCCAGCATTTT. The whole variable domain, remainder taken from reference TRBV19 and TRBJ1-5, is DGGITQSPKYLFRKEGQNVTLSCEQNLNHDAMYWYRQDPGQGLRLIYYSQIVNDFQKGDIAEGYSVSREKKESFPLTVTSAQKNPTAFYLCASSILVGGTGGQPQHFGDGTRLSIL.

The V call is TRBV27, the J call TRBJ1-5; TRBD1 matches 8 bases. With 2 bases clipped from V and 0 bases from J, the junction kept 3 bases outside the gene matches. CDR3 length: 16 residues. Germline CDR1 and CDR2: MNHEY and SMNVEV (reference sequence). The CDR3 sequence is CASSLRTGISNQPQHF. The CDR3 bases are TGTGCCAGCAGTTTAAGGACAGGGATTAGCAATCAGCCCCAGCATTTT.

The V and J genes are TRBV27 and TRBJ1-2; D perhaps matches TRBD1 (6 bases). The CDR3 length is 15 residues. The germline V gene has CDR1 MNHEY and CDR2 SMNVEV (reference sequence). The V gene lost 5 bases and the J gene lost 0 bases, with 13 bases spanning the gap. Written as DNA, the CDR3 is TGTGCCAGCAGTGTCAGGGGTCTAGCTAACTATGGCTACACCTTC. Translation gives CASSVRGLANYGYTF.

The CDR3 region is CASSQVGGSRETQYF. CDR3 coding DNA: TGTGCCAGCAGCCAAGTGGGTGGGAGCCGGGAGACCCAGTACTTC. V is TRBV3-1 (or the pseudogene TRBV3-2) and J is TRBJ2-5; possibly TRBD2 for D (5 bases). The CDR3 is made up of 15 amino acids. Trimming took 1 base from V and 5 from J, leaving 14 bases between them. Germline values: CDR1 LGHDT, CDR2 YNNKEL (reference sequence).

This rearrangement joins TRBV9 to TRBJ2-5; 10 bases align to TRBD2. The CDR3 is made up of 17 amino acids. From germline, CDR1 is SGDLS and CDR2 YYNGEE. V lost 0 bases to trimming and J lost 0 bases; unmatched junction nucleotides: 5. Here the CDR3 reads CASSVAERGGDQETQYF. The CDR3, as DNA: TGTGCCAGCAGCGTAGCAGAGCGGGGGGGAGACCAAGAGACCCAGTACTTC.

This clone was detected once. This chain joins TRBV15 and TRBJ2-7; 7 nucleotides match TRBD1. The CDR3 totals 12 residues. In germline, CDR1 is LNHNV, CDR2 YYDKDF (reference sequence). The V gene end was trimmed by 4 bases and the J gene end by 5 bases; junction bases not matched to a gene: 2. The CDR3 nucleotides read TGTGCCACCAGCACAACAGGGGACGAGCAGTACTTC. Translation gives CATSTTGDEQYF.

CDR3 coding DNA: TGTGCCAGCAGCTCCGGGTACGGTAACTATGGCTACACCTTC. This encodes CASSSGYGNYGYTF. V is TRBV28 and J is TRBJ1-2; D unresolved. Trimming took 6 bases from V and 1 from J, leaving 12 bases between them. In germline, CDR1 is MDHEN, CDR2 SYDVKM. The CDR3 runs 14 residues.

The chain carries TRBV2 and TRBJ1-2, with D maybe TRBD1 (6 bases). This CDR3 spans 16 amino acids. CDR1 and CDR2 (germline): SNHLY, FYNNEI. V was trimmed by 4 bases and J by 0 bases, leaving 15 bases between them. The CDR3 is CASSALQGLANYGYTF. In nucleotides, the CDR3 is TGTGCCAGCAGTGCCCTGCAGGGGCTAGCTAACTATGGCTACACCTTC.